These 30 T cell receptor beta chains share one sample of origin, sequenced in a study of blood T cell repertoires in COVID-19. Sequencing used immunoSEQ multiplex PCR; TCRdb keeps in-frame clones, though not all of them. The sample includes 150,000 or so clones, around 85% of them seen just once. Sample: peripheral blood. These receptors were obtained from a woman over 75 with acute or convalescent COVID-19.

This clone turned up a few times. The J gene is TRBJ2-7, the V gene TRBV5-4, with TRBD2 matching over 9 bases. The germline CDR1 and CDR2 sequences are SGHNT and YYREEE (reference sequence). This CDR3 is built from 15 residues. Trimming cost V 4 bases and J 5 bases; bases outside gene matches: 10. CDR3 sequence reads: CASSLGAGGPDEQYF. CDR3 in DNA: TGTGCCAGCAGCCTAGGGGCGGGGGGGCCGGACGAGCAGTACTTC. Combining the CDR3 with reference TRBV5-4 and TRBJ2-7 gives the whole variable domain ETGVTQSPTHLIKTRGQQVTLRCSSQSGHNTVSWYQQALGQGPQFIFQYYREEENGRGNFPPRFSGLQFPNYSSELNVNALELDDSALYLCASSLGAGGPDEQYFGPGTRLTVT.

This clone was counted once. The chain links TRBV7-3 to TRBJ1-3, with a weak D call TRBD1 (5 bases). Germline V gene data show CDR1 as SGHTA and CDR2 as FQGTGA. This CDR3 region has 15 residues. Trimming pared 5 bases from V and 2 bases from J, leaving 13 bases between. Written as DNA, the CDR3 is TGTGCCAGCAGCGTGGGGGGAGTTGCTGGAAACACCATATATTTT. Translation: CASSVGGVAGNTIYF.

Points on this clone: At one end the junction does not follow the germline gene, possibly because of a read error. V is TRBV7-7 and J is TRBJ2-2; 10 bases are a match to TRBD1. This CDR3 region has 15 residues. Germline CDR1 and CDR2: SSHAT and FNYEAQ (reference sequence). CDR3 in DNA: TGTGCTAGCAGCTTAGGGACAGGGGACACCGGGGAGCTGTTTTTT. Translating gives CASSLGTGDTGELFF.

DNA for the CDR3: TGTGCCAGCAGTTACTCTGGAGTCCTTAATGAAAAACTGTTTTTT. Translation gives CASSYSGVLNEKLFF. This chain connects TRBV6-5 to TRBJ1-4; D gene uncertain. The CDR3 consists of 15 residues. The germline V and J ends were trimmed by 0 bases and 4 bases, with 9 bases remaining between them. CDR1 and CDR2 from the germline V gene are MNHEY and SVGAGI.

The V gene is TRBV7-2, the J gene TRBJ1-5; the match to TRBD1 covers 7 bases. CDR1 and CDR2 from the germline V gene are SGHTA and FQGNSA. The CDR3 sequence is 16 residues long. After removal of 2 bases from V and 9 bases from J, the junction contained 13 bases not matched to a gene. In DNA form, the CDR3 reads TGTGCCAGCAGCTTATACTCAACAGGGGAGTTTATGCCCCAGCATTTT. Amino acids: CASSLYSTGEFMPQHF.

This sequence joins TRBV20-1 and TRBJ2-3; D uncertain. Germline V CDR1 and CDR2: DFQATT, SNEGSKA (reference sequence). V was pared by 4 bases and J by 5 bases, with 7 bases between. CDR3 length: 11 amino acids. The CDR3 sequence: CSAKRKDTQYF. In nucleotides, the CDR3 is TGCAGTGCTAAGCGTAAAGATACGCAGTATTTT.

The rearrangement joins TRBV4-1 to TRBJ1-2; D is possibly TRBD1 (6 bases). V shed 1 base and J shed 4 bases, with 13 bases lying between them. This CDR3 has 15 amino acids. Germline values: CDR1 MGHRA, CDR2 YSYEKL. The CDR3 DNA follows: TGCGCCAGCAGCCAAGCCCCCAGGACAGCCTATGGCTACACCTTC. Translated: CASSQAPRTAYGYTF.

The chain couples TRBV6-6 to TRBJ1-5, with 8 bases lining up with TRBD1. Trimming cost V 5 bases and J 3 bases; bases outside gene matches: 3. CDR3 length: 14 amino acids. Germline assignment: CDR1 MNHNY and CDR2 SVGAGI (reference sequence). This CDR3 is CASSQTGANQPQHF. CDR3 in DNA: TGTGCCAGCAGTCAGACAGGGGCCAATCAGCCCCAGCATTTT.

CDR3 sequence: CASGVKGDYGYTF. The CDR3 DNA sequence: TGTGCCAGCGGAGTGAAGGGAGACTATGGCTACACCTTC. V and J are TRBV6-5 and TRBJ1-2; D is unresolved. CDR1 is MNHEY and CDR2 is SVGAGI in the germline V gene. The ends were cut back, 8 bases at V and 3 bases at J, with 13 bases in the middle. CDR3 length: 13 amino acids.

V usage is TRBV7-8 and J usage is TRBJ1-1, with 7 nucleotides matching TRBD1. There are 16 residues in the CDR3. CDR1 is SGHVS, CDR2 FQNEAQ, per germline. The junction had 12 bases not matched to a gene; V was cut back by 5 bases and J by 3 bases. The CDR3 DNA reads TGTGCCAGCAGCCCCCCTAATACAGGGGCCTACACTGAAGCTTTCTTT. Protein product: CASSPPNTGAYTEAFF.

The chain combines TRBV5-6 with TRBJ1-2; 12 bases agree with TRBD1. With V trimmed by 0 bases and J by 6 bases, 6 bases remained unmatched. This CDR3 is 16 amino acids long. Germline loops: CDR1 SGHDT, CDR2 YYEEEE. The chain's CDR3 is CASSLEGGQGANGYTF. CDR3 coding DNA: TGTGCCAGCAGCTTGGAAGGGGGACAGGGGGCGAATGGCTACACCTTC.

This chain connects TRBV27 to TRBJ1-2; 9 bases match TRBD1. The CDR3 runs 13 residues. CDR1 is MNHEY and CDR2 is SMNVEV in the germline V gene (reference sequence). J gave up 7 bases and V 5 bases, and 5 bases lay outside the gene matches. The CDR3 DNA reads TGTGCCAGCAGTCTCCGGACAGGGGTTGGCTACACCTTC. As protein: CASSLRTGVGYTF.

This chain connects TRBV19 to TRBJ1-1; the D gene is possibly TRBD1 (6 bases). Germline values: CDR1 LNHDA, CDR2 SQIVND (reference sequence). V lost 4 bases, J lost 6 bases, and 12 bases lay in between. CDR3 length: 13 residues. The CDR3 nucleotides read TGTGCCAGTAGTACTCAGGGGACCGCTGAAGCTTTCTTT. As protein: CASSTQGTAEAFF.

This clone was observed a handful of times. The CDR3 protein is CASSPFRTGSLYGYTF. CDR3 nucleotides: TGTGCCAGTAGCCCATTTCGGACAGGGTCCCTCTATGGCTACACCTTC. This chain uses TRBV19 with TRBJ1-2, with 8 bases aligning to TRBD1. V dropped 6 bases and J dropped 4; count of bases not matched to a gene: 13. CDR3 length: 16 amino acids. CDR1 and CDR2 (germline): LNHDA, SQIVND (reference sequence).

The gene calls are TRBV5-6 and TRBJ2-7; TRBD1 matches at 8 bases. Germline V lookup: CDR1 SGHDT, CDR2 YYEEEE. This CDR3 is 13 amino acids long. J was trimmed by 7 bases and V by 7 bases; bases with no gene match: 10. The DNA for the CDR3 is TGTGCCAGCTCGGGACAGGTCGAGAGTGAGCAGTACTTC. Amino acid sequence: CASSGQVESEQYF.

This clone was seen more than once but under ten times. The CDR3 sequence: CASSFSGNTIYF. The DNA of the CDR3 is TGTGCCAGCAGCTTCTCTGGAAACACCATATATTTT. V usage is TRBV2 and J usage is TRBJ1-3; D is unclear. Trimming pared 6 bases from V and 0 bases from J, leaving 3 bases between. Germline CDR1 and CDR2: SNHLY and FYNNEI. The CDR3 loop spans 12 amino acids.

This clone was detected a few times. The chain couples TRBV9 to TRBJ1-3, with D unresolved. The CDR3 is made up of 14 amino acids. With 3 bases removed from V and 7 bases from J, the gap between germline ends came to 14 bases. Germline CDR1 is SGDLS and CDR2 is YYNGEE. CDR3 loop: CASSAGGESNTIYF. The CDR3 region has the DNA TGTGCCAGCAGCGCAGGCGGGGAATCGAACACCATATATTTT.

The chain has TRBV5-1 and TRBJ1-1, with TRBD1 matching 11 bases. Germline V gives CDR1 SGHRS, CDR2 YFSETQ. The CDR3 has 17 amino acids. J gave up 7 bases and V 0 bases, and 11 bases lay outside the gene matches. The CDR3 reads CASSLVPGTGGFGEAFF. The CDR3 coding sequence is TGCGCCAGCAGCTTGGTGCCCGGGACAGGGGGGTTTGGTGAAGCTTTCTTT.

This chain links TRBV7-6 with TRBJ1-2, with D perhaps matching TRBD1 (6 bases). The CDR3 totals 13 residues. With 1 base removed from V and 6 bases from J, the gap between germline ends came to 9 bases. In germline, CDR1 is SGHVS, CDR2 FNYEAQ. The DNA for the CDR3 is TGTGCCAGCAGCTTAGACAGGGACCATGGCTACACCTTC. This gives the protein CASSLDRDHGYTF. Complete variable domain (other parts from reference TRBV7-6 and TRBJ1-2): GAGVSQSPRYKVTKRGQDVALRCDPISGHVSLYWYRQALGQGPEFLTYFNYEAQQDKSGLPNDRFSAERPEGSISTLTIQRTEQRDSAMYRCASSLDRDHGYTFGSGTRLTVV.

The CDR3 here is CASSRSRGNEKLFF. CDR3 DNA: TGCGCCAGCTCGCGGAGCAGGGGCAATGAAAAACTGTTTTTT. J is TRBJ1-4 and V is TRBV5-1; the D gene is possibly TRBD1 (6 bases). Deletions cut 7 bases from V and 5 bases from J, with 15 bases between. The germline V gene has CDR1 SGHRS and CDR2 YFSETQ. The CDR3 sequence is 14 residues long.

V usage is TRBV7-2 and J usage is TRBJ1-1; D perhaps matches TRBD1 (5 bases). Germline CDR1 and CDR2: SGHTA and FQGNSA. This CDR3 comprises 15 residues. V was clipped by 5 bases and J by 0 bases, with 13 bases between them. The CDR3 DNA follows: TGTGCCAGCAGCCCGCGACAGTTTATGAACACTGAAGCTTTCTTT. Its protein is CASSPRQFMNTEAFF.

The chain is built from TRBV11-2 and TRBJ1-6; D gene uncertain. Trimming removed 1 base at V and 6 bases at J, with 10 bases between. The CDR3 has 15 residues. Germline CDR1 is SGHAT and CDR2 is FQNNGV. As DNA, the CDR3 is TGTGCCAGCAGCTTAGTTGGGAGCTTTAATTCACCCCTCCACTTT. This sequence encodes CASSLVGSFNSPLHF.

The chain uses TRBV6-6 and TRBJ1-2, with TRBD1 identical over 8 bases. Trimming cost V 6 bases and J 2 bases; bases outside gene matches: 2. CDR1 MNHNY and CDR2 SVGAGI come from the germline V gene (reference sequence). CDR3 length: 13 residues. This CDR3 reads CASRTGANYGYTF. The CDR3 DNA follows: TGTGCCAGCAGGACAGGGGCCAACTATGGCTACACCTTC.

The chain joins TRBV6-4 to TRBJ2-1; the match to TRBD2 covers 9 bases. From germline, CDR1 is MRHNA and CDR2 SNTAGT. Trimming took 0 bases from V and 5 from J; bases not matched to a gene: 5. The CDR3 has 16 amino acids. The CDR3 protein is CASSDSQRGADNEQFF. CDR3 nucleotide sequence: TGTGCCAGCAGTGACTCCCAGCGGGGGGCTGACAATGAGCAGTTCTTC.

The chain links TRBV3-1 (or the pseudogene TRBV3-2) to TRBJ2-3; the D gene is possibly TRBD2 (5 bases). CDR1 is LGHDT and CDR2 is YNNKEL in the germline V gene (reference sequence). Trimming pared 0 bases from V and 9 bases from J, leaving 13 bases between. The CDR3 has 14 residues. CDR3 loop: CASSQDLGSATQYF. The CDR3 DNA follows: TGTGCCAGCAGCCAAGATCTGGGGAGCGCCACGCAGTATTTT.

Here the CDR3 DNA reads TGTGCCAGCAGCTACAGGGGGCGCGGGGTTCGAGAGACCCAGTACTTC. Its protein is CASSYRGRGVRETQYF. V gene TRBV5-5 combines with J gene TRBJ2-5, with 9 bases matching TRBD1. The germline CDR1 and CDR2 sequences are SGHKS and YYEKEE (reference sequence). CDR3 length: 16 residues. The ends lost 3 bases at V and 4 bases at J; junction bases unmatched: 10.

V usage is TRBV18 and J usage is TRBJ2-7; TRBD1 agrees at 8 bases. The germline V gene encodes CDR1 KGHSH and CDR2 LQKENI. This CDR3 comprises 14 residues. The J segment lost 3 bases and the V segment lost 4 bases, leaving 5 bases of the junction unmatched. The CDR3 nucleotides are TGTGCCAGCTCACGCCCCGGGACAGGCTACGAGCAGTACTTC. It encodes CASSRPGTGYEQYF.

The chain employs TRBV6-1 and TRBJ1-2, with a tentative D call TRBD1 (5 bases). V gave up 1 base and J gave up 2 bases, with 17 bases separating them. This CDR3 has 17 amino acids. Germline-derived CDR1 and CDR2 are MNHNS and SASEGT. The CDR3 loop is CASSEVGTFTPNYGYTF. In DNA, the CDR3 is TGTGCCAGCAGTGAAGTCGGGACTTTCACCCCAAACTATGGCTACACCTTC.

The rearrangement uses TRBV2 and TRBJ1-6, with 7 bases fitting TRBD1. Per the germline V gene, CDR1 is SNHLY and CDR2 is FYNNEI. This CDR3 spans 16 amino acids. J lost 10 bases, V lost 7 bases, and 16 bases had no gene match. CDR3 residues: CASKRRTGEASSPLHF. DNA of the CDR3: TGTGCCAGCAAGCGCCGAACAGGGGAAGCCAGCTCACCCCTCCACTTT.

The CDR3 sequence is CASSLDPGEGYGYTF. CDR3 bases: TGTGCCAGCAGCTTAGATCCAGGGGAAGGCTATGGCTACACCTTC. The rearrangement joins TRBV11-2 to TRBJ1-2, with a weak D call TRBD1 (6 bases). Germline values: CDR1 SGHAT, CDR2 FQNNGV. Between the trimmed V and J ends, which lost 0 bases and 4 bases, there was a span of 12 bases. The CDR3 sequence is 15 residues long.